These 22 T cell receptor beta chains originate from one sample sequenced in a study of T cell responses to AZD1222 COVID-19 vaccine. Some clones are missing from TCRdb's copy, which holds only in-frame ones; the method was immunoSEQ multiplex PCR. The sample has approximately 170,000 clones, 87% seen once; the top ten hold approximately 1%. Sequenced here: peripheral blood, sampled 28 days after the second AZD1222 dose. The receptor set was obtained from an adult who received the AZD1222 COVID-19 vaccine.

The rearrangement links TRBV11-2 to TRBJ2-7, with D tentatively TRBD1 or TRBD2 (5 bases each). With 5 bases removed from V and 5 bases from J, the gap between germline ends came to 16 bases. The length of the CDR3 is 14 residues. In germline, CDR1 is SGHAT, CDR2 FQNNGV. The CDR3 region has the DNA TGTGCCAGCAGCCCCCTTGGGGGTGGGAACGAGCAGTACTTC. This encodes CASSPLGGGNEQYF.

The gene calls are TRBV5-1 and TRBJ2-7, with D perhaps assigned TRBD1 or TRBD2 (5 bases each). Trimming removed 4 bases at V and 5 bases at J, with 22 bases between. The CDR3 covers 16 residues. Germline lookup yields CDR1 SGHRS and CDR2 YFSETQ. This CDR3 reads CASSVHEERRGDEQYF. The CDR3 DNA reads as TGCGCCAGCAGCGTCCACGAGGAGCGTAGGGGAGACGAGCAGTACTTC. Using reference TRBV5-1 and TRBJ2-7 for the parts outside the CDR3, the full variable domain is KAGVTQTPRYLIKTRGQQVTLSCSPISGHRSVSWYQQTPGQGLQFLFEYFSETQRNKGNFPGRFSGRQFSNSRSEMNVSTLELGDSALYLCASSVHEERRGDEQYFGPGTRLTVT.

The chain recombines TRBV3-1 (or the pseudogene TRBV3-2) with TRBJ1-3; the D is unclear. This CDR3 has 12 residues. V was shortened by 7 bases and J by 0 bases, with 4 bases between the two germline ends. Germline values: CDR1 LGHDT, CDR2 YNNKEL (reference sequence). As DNA, the CDR3 is TGTGCCAGCACCCACTCTGGAAACACCATATATTTT. Amino acid sequence: CASTHSGNTIYF.

J is TRBJ2-5 and V is TRBV5-1, with 8 positions matching TRBD1. J gave up 5 bases and V 6 bases, and 3 bases lay outside the gene matches. The CDR3 sequence is 12 residues long. Looked up from germline, CDR1 is SGHRS and CDR2 is YFSETQ. The CDR3 loop reads CASMGQEETQYF. The CDR3 DNA reads as TGCGCCAGCATGGGACAGGAGGAGACCCAGTACTTC.

The chain has TRBV6-5 and TRBJ2-7; TRBD2 is a possible D gene (5 bases). The V gene lost 6 bases and the J gene lost 2 bases, with 11 bases spanning the gap. From germline, CDR1 is MNHEY and CDR2 SVGAGI. The CDR3 has 13 residues. The CDR3 sequence is CASSPDFTYEQYF. For the CDR3, the DNA is TGTGCCAGCAGCCCGGACTTCACCTACGAGCAGTACTTC.

There are a few counts of this clone. The CDR3: CASSQQGGYNSPLHF. CDR3 in DNA: TGTGCCAGCAGCCAACAGGGGGGCTATAATTCACCCCTCCACTTT. This rearrangement joins TRBV3-1 (or the pseudogene TRBV3-2) to TRBJ1-6; 7 bases are a match to TRBD1. Germline V gene data show CDR1 as LGHDT and CDR2 as YNNKEL (reference sequence). The CDR3 is made up of 15 amino acids. V shed 2 bases, J shed 3 bases, and the junction held 1 base outside the gene matches.

This chain joins TRBV18 and TRBJ2-7; TRBD1 is a possible D gene (6 bases). V was pared by 0 bases and J by 4 bases, with 13 bases between. The germline gives CDR1 KGHSH, CDR2 LQKENI. CDR3 length equals 15 residues. Here the CDR3 DNA reads TGTGCCAGCTCACCACCGCCAGGGGCCGATTACGAGCAGTACTTC. Protein: CASSPPPGADYEQYF. The entire variable domain, with the rest obtained from reference TRBV18 and TRBJ2-7, is as follows: NAGVMQNPRHLVRRRGQEARLRCSPMKGHSHVYWYRQLPEEGLKFMVYLQKENIIDESGMPKERFSAEFPKEGPSILRIQQVVRGDSAAYFCASSPPPGADYEQYFGPGTRLTVT.

This chain connects TRBV6-2 or TRBV6-3 to TRBJ1-4; the D gene is possibly TRBD1 (6 bases). The V and J ends lost 2 bases and 7 bases respectively, with 14 bases between them. The germline V gene encodes CDR1 MNHEY and CDR2 SVGEGT. The CDR3 covers 15 residues. The CDR3 here is CASSYGRGRSEKLFF. The CDR3 DNA sequence: TGTGCCAGCAGTTACGGTCGGGGGCGCAGTGAAAAACTGTTTTTT.

This rearrangement joins TRBV18 to TRBJ1-2, with D hard to call. The V end lost 3 bases, the J end lost 0 bases, and 17 bases lay between the germline ends. The CDR3 loop spans 17 amino acids. Germline V gene data show CDR1 as KGHSH and CDR2 as LQKENI. CDR3 sequence: CASSPPHRASANYGYTF. The CDR3 DNA reads TGTGCCAGCTCACCTCCACACCGGGCCTCGGCTAACTATGGCTACACCTTC.

The chain has TRBV7-6 and TRBJ1-4; TRBD1 might be the D (6 bases). The CDR3 contains 14 residues. The V gene's germline CDR1 is SGHVS and CDR2 FNYEAQ. Trimming pared 5 bases from V and 5 bases from J, leaving 12 bases between. The CDR3 DNA reads as TGTGCCAGCAGCCGTGACAGGTTAAATGAAAAACTGTTTTTT. Its protein is CASSRDRLNEKLFF. Full variable domain (rest looked up from reference TRBV7-6 and TRBJ1-4): GAGVSQSPRYKVTKRGQDVALRCDPISGHVSLYWYRQALGQGPEFLTYFNYEAQQDKSGLPNDRFSAERPEGSISTLTIQRTEQRDSAMYRCASSRDRLNEKLFFGSGTQLSVL.

In the case of this clone: Other DNA sequences in this sample translate to the same CDR3. The rearrangement joins TRBV3-1 (or the pseudogene TRBV3-2) to TRBJ1-5, with D unresolved. Trimming stripped 1 base from V and 7 bases from J, with 8 bases between. The CDR3 consists of 13 residues. Germline CDR1 is LGHDT and CDR2 is YNNKEL (reference sequence). The CDR3 loop reads CASSQVGGQPQHF. As DNA, the CDR3 is TGTGCCAGCAGCCAAGTTGGTGGCCAGCCCCAGCATTTT.

The V call is TRBV5-1, the J call TRBJ2-1, with TRBD2 matching over 10 bases. Trimming at V came to 4 bases and at J to 4 bases, leaving 8 bases not matched to a gene. The CDR3 has 16 residues. The germline V gene has CDR1 SGHRS and CDR2 YFSETQ. The CDR3 coding sequence is TGCGCCAGCAGCGCGGTAGCGGGGGGCCGGTACAATGAGCAGTTCTTC. Its translation: CASSAVAGGRYNEQFF.

The gene calls are TRBV18 and TRBJ1-4, with D possibly TRBD1 on 6 matching bases. V was clipped by 4 bases and J by 2 bases, with 14 bases between them. The germline gives CDR1 KGHSH, CDR2 LQKENI. The CDR3 totals 16 residues. For the CDR3, the DNA is TGTGCCAGCTCACAAGGACAGCCGGCGACTAATGAAAAACTGTTTTTT. Its protein is CASSQGQPATNEKLFF. Looking up the rest from reference TRBV18 and TRBJ1-4 gives the full variable domain: NAGVMQNPRHLVRRRGQEARLRCSPMKGHSHVYWYRQLPEEGLKFMVYLQKENIIDESGMPKERFSAEFPKEGPSILRIQQVVRGDSAAYFCASSQGQPATNEKLFFGSGTQLSVL.

The rearrangement joins TRBV27 to TRBJ1-4, with D uncertain. CDR3 length: 13 residues. V was trimmed by 0 bases and J by 11 bases, leaving 10 bases between them. CDR1 is MNHEY and CDR2 is SMNVEV in the germline V gene (reference sequence). The CDR3 loop reads CASSLSKGFKLFF. In DNA, the CDR3 is TGTGCCAGCAGTTTATCGAAAGGGTTTAAACTGTTTTTT.

This clone was seen a handful of times. This chain links TRBV6-5 with TRBJ1-2; D remains unclear. The CDR3 sequence is 14 residues long. The V and J ends lost 0 bases and 2 bases respectively, with 7 bases between them. The germline gives CDR1 MNHEY, CDR2 SVGAGI. The CDR3: CASSYSGRNYGYTF. The CDR3 DNA is TGTGCCAGCAGTTACTCAGGCAGGAACTATGGCTACACCTTC.

V is TRBV29-1 and J is TRBJ1-2, with D possibly TRBD1 on 6 matching bases. The ends were cut back, 1 base at V and 8 bases at J, with 17 bases in the middle. The V gene's germline CDR1 is SQVTM and CDR2 ANQGSEA. The CDR3 consists of 14 residues. The CDR3 DNA sequence: TGCAGCGTTGAAGCCTCCTCAGGGACAAGCGGCTACACCTTC. Translation gives CSVEASSGTSGYTF. The whole variable domain, filled in from reference TRBV29-1 and TRBJ1-2, reads SAVISQKPSRDICQRGTSLTIQCQVDSQVTMMFWYRQQPGQSLTLIATANQGSEATYESGFVIDKFPISRPNLTFSTLTVSNMSPEDSSIYLCSVEASSGTSGYTFGSGTRLTVV.

V usage is TRBV2 and J usage is TRBJ1-5; 7 positions agree with TRBD1. Germline assignment: CDR1 SNHLY and CDR2 FYNNEI. The ends lost 5 bases at V and 6 bases at J; junction bases unmatched: 10. The CDR3 covers 15 residues. CDR3 sequence: CASSRTGQAGQPQHF. CDR3 DNA sequence: TGTGCCAGCAGTCGGACCGGACAGGCGGGTCAGCCCCAGCATTTT. Looking up the rest from reference TRBV2 and TRBJ1-5 gives the full variable domain: EPEVTQTPSHQVTQMGQEVILRCVPISNHLYFYWYRQILGQKVEFLVSFYNNEISEKSEIFDDQFSVERPDGSNFTLKIRSTKLEDSAMYFCASSRTGQAGQPQHFGDGTRLSIL.

The genes are TRBV5-6 and TRBJ1-1; D remains unclear. Germline values: CDR1 SGHDT, CDR2 YYEEEE. With 4 bases removed from V and 4 bases from J, the gap between germline ends came to 14 bases. There are 14 residues in the CDR3. This CDR3 is CASSRGSLATEAFF. For the CDR3, the DNA is TGTGCCAGCAGCCGGGGTAGTCTGGCCACTGAAGCTTTCTTT.

This chain uses TRBV5-4 with TRBJ2-4; either TRBD1 or TRBD2 may supply D (7 bases each). CDR1 is SGHNT and CDR2 is YYREEE in the germline V gene (reference sequence). The CDR3 sequence is 18 residues long. The V and J ends lost 4 bases and 6 bases respectively, with 26 bases between them. In nucleotides, the CDR3 is TGTGCCAGCAGCCCCCTGGGGCAGGGGGAGGGTTATAGAAACATTCAGTACTTC. It specifies CASSPLGQGEGYRNIQYF.

The V gene is TRBV29-1, the J gene TRBJ2-1, with 11 bases lining up with TRBD2. Germline V gene lookup returns CDR1 SQVTM and CDR2 ANQGSEA. Trimming cost V 5 bases and J 8 bases; bases outside gene matches: 11. The CDR3 runs to 15 residues. CDR3 nucleotide sequence: TGCAGCGTTTCTAGCGGGGGGAGGTCTCAGGATGAGCAGTTCTTC. Its protein is CSVSSGGRSQDEQFF.

V is TRBV10-3 and J is TRBJ1-2; 11 bases agree with TRBD1. This CDR3 has 17 residues. In germline, CDR1 is ENHRY, CDR2 SYGVKD. The V and J ends lost 2 bases and 1 base, in that order; junction bases with no gene match: 6. The CDR3 is CAISEGTGGAFNYGYTF. In DNA form, the CDR3 reads TGTGCCATCAGTGAGGGGACAGGGGGTGCCTTTAACTATGGCTACACCTTC.

The gene calls are TRBV4-2 and TRBJ1-2; D gene ambiguous. Germline V lookup: CDR1 LGHNA, CDR2 YNFKEQ. The CDR3 runs to 16 residues. Trimming shortened V by 1 base and J by 1 base, and 13 bases separated the two germline ends. The CDR3 spells CASSQVTTGSNYGYTF. The CDR3 nucleotides are TGTGCCAGCAGCCAAGTTACGACGGGAAGTAACTATGGCTACACCTTC.